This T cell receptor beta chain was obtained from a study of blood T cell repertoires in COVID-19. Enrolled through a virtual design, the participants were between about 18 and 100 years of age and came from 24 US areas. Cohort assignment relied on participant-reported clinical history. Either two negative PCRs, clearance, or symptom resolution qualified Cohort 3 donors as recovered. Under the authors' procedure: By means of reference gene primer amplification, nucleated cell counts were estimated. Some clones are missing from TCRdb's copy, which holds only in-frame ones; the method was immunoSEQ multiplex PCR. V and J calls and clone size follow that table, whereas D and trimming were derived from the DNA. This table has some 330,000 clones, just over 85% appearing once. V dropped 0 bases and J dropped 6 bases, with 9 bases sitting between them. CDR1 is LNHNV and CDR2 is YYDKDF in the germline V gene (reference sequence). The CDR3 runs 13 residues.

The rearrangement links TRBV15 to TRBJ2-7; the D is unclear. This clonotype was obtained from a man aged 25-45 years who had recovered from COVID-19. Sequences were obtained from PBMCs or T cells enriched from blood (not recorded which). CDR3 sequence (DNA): TGTGCCACCAGCAGAGATCAAGTCAGCGAGCAGTACTTC. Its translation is CATSRDQVSEQYF.